This T cell receptor (beta chain) was identified during a study of blood T cells in healthy people across ages. A second PCR, run for roughly 7 to 11 cycles, used a sample-barcoded 5' primer plus a J-beta primer mix. Any given sample supplied a minimum of 2.5 million CDR3-containing paired-end reads. In TCRdb, the 5' RACE reads were re-called with MiXCR into one record per CDR3 protein. Of about 640,000 distinct CDR3 sequences in the sample, 25% to 30% were seen once. Trimming left V 8 bases short and J 6 bases short, with 11 bases between. The CDR3 length is 12 residues. Germline V gene lookup returns CDR1 MDHEN and CDR2 SYDVKM.

The chain is built from TRBV28 and TRBJ1-5; D is undetermined. This clonotype originated in a woman older than 75 in good health. Source material: blood. The CDR3 sequence is CASVGSTQPQHF. The CDR3 coding sequence is TGTGCCAGCGTGGGATCCACTCAGCCCCAGCATTTT.